This T cell receptor (beta chain) was documented in a study of T cell responses to AZD1222 COVID-19 vaccine. Turning to the study itself: Second doses at about 4 or about 12 weeks were pooled.

As concerns this clone: What it binds is unknown.

Assay: immunoSEQ multiplex PCR; the TCRdb copy retains only in-frame clones and omits some. The sample yields about 130,000 clones, more than 80% seen once. Broader study findings: The breadth and depth of Spike-specific TCRs increased once two AZD1222 doses had been given. Vaccine-associated CD4 TCRs ranged over spike, dominating at 160-218 and 743-854. Donor demographics were predominantly white British with a female majority; clonal diversity may be underestimated.

The source was peripheral blood, collected on day 0 of AZD1222 vaccination. This TCR was sampled from an adult in good health.

The CDR3, as DNA: TGTGCCAGCAGCTCCGACAGGGGTCGGACTGAAGCTTTCTTT. It translates to CASSSDRGRTEAFF. The chain recombines TRBV11-3 with TRBJ1-1; 8 bases align to TRBD1. The CDR3 contains 14 residues. CDR1 SGHNT and CDR2 YENEEA come from the germline V gene. The J segment lost 5 bases and the V segment lost 4 bases, leaving 6 bases of the junction unmatched.